Listed here are 3 T cell receptor beta chains from one sample, sequenced in a study of spatial heterogeneity in lung cancer. Via MiXCR, TCRdb re-called the 5' RACE reads, giving one row per CDR3 protein. In the table there are approximately 50,000 distinct CDR3 sequences, less than 9% of which are singletons. This sample's time point: blood at routine non-recurrence follow-up after resection. The input material, whole RNA from tumor, nontumor lung or frozen PBMC, was sequenced unsorted. The starting material was PBMCs, obtained at follow-up. These receptors were taken from a female donor with early-stage non-small cell lung cancer.

This chain joins TRBV11-2 and TRBJ2-3; D unresolved. V was clipped by 5 bases and J by 4 bases, with 7 bases between them. CDR1 is SGHAT and CDR2 is FQNNGV in the germline V gene. The CDR3 has 12 residues. The CDR3: CASSDRADTQYF. The CDR3 bases are TGTGCCAGCAGCGATCGGGCAGATACGCAGTATTTT.

In the case of this clonotype: Mismatch with germline at one junction end may stem from a read error. J is TRBJ1-1 and V is TRBV11-2, with D perhaps TRBD1 (5 bases). This CDR3 is 14 amino acids long. Germline CDR1 SGHAT, CDR2 FQNNGV. The CDR3 sequence is CTSTQQGQNTEAFF. CDR3 DNA sequence: TGTACCAGCACACAACAAGGACAGAACACTGAAGCTTTCTTT.

This clonotype appeared many times. The chain combines TRBV29-1 with TRBJ2-4, with 9 positions matching TRBD1. With V trimmed by 6 bases and J by 6 bases, 6 bases remained unmatched. The CDR3 runs to 13 residues. From germline, CDR1 is SQVTM and CDR2 ANQGSEA. The CDR3: CSVTQGAANIQYF. The CDR3 DNA sequence: TGCAGCGTCACACAGGGGGCGGCAAACATTCAGTACTTC.